This T cell receptor beta chain was recovered during a study of blood T cell repertoires in COVID-19 (dated by TCRdb to the early 2020s). With regard to the full study: The collaborator samples originated in the United States, Italy and Spain and spanned the acute and convalescent phases of COVID-19. HLA class I and class II types, where available, came from metadata supplied by the sample provider rather than from assay-based typing. The sample metadata nearly always contained a de-identified subject ID, COVID-19 status, age in years and sex. The samples were drawn from the first 160 participants of the ongoing ImmuneRACE study and from 1,254 subjects provided by 6 global collaborators. Deeply sampled blood TCRbeta repertoires from subjects exposed to, actively infected with, or recovered from COVID-19 were included in the dataset. The material from the prospective study consisted of cDNA or gDNA derived from T cells, B-cell-depleted T cells, or PBMCs. The repertoires were released in a freely available public database meant as a resource for research on the immune response to SARS-CoV-2. What the study reported, not specific to this receptor: How much clinical and demographic metadata was included differed by source and by participant, and the metadata was provided uncurated.

Taken from the germline V gene, the CDR1 and CDR2 loops are KGHSH and LQKENI. From cysteine to phenylalanine, the CDR3 is 15 amino acids long. The CDR3 DNA has 45 bases and is translated from base 1. Trimming takes 1 base from V and 2 bases from J, and the germline ends sit 9 bases apart. Details on this clone: The antigen it binds to is not known. Per-nucleotide qualities are absent, and no much larger clonotype sits a single base away.

At one collaborating source in Seattle, patients were enrolled during active infection and were followed longitudinally through the course of disease. Whole blood was collected in K2EDTA tubes by collaborating institutions according to the institutions' own protocols. For TCRbeta analysis, collaborators shipped samples as frozen whole blood, isolated PBMCs, or DNA extracted from either of those sample types. TCRbeta CDR3 regions were amplified from genomic DNA by means of the immunoSEQ Assay, a bias-controlled multiplex PCR. On the authors' methods: Nucleated cell counts per sample were estimated from amplification of reference gene primers within the assay. Sequence reads were collapsed and filtered to measure the absolute abundance of every unique TCRbeta CDR3 rearrangement. For each sample, productive Simpson clonality was calculated as the square root of Simpson's diversity index over productive rearrangements. Sourced from immuneACCESS, this table was stored by TCRdb with only in-frame sequences that have V and J called. A share of the clones is absent; for the studies checked, an unresolved V gene accounts for under half, and the remainder has no known explanation. The V and J calls and the clone size are those of that table, but D and trimming were determined from the DNA. The sample data list 70,000 or so clones, and approximately 80% of these were observed just once. Approximately 15% of the sample is taken by the ten largest.

Sequencing used peripheral blood. This receptor was taken from a man in his sixties with COVID-19, enrolled during active disease. The receptor chain draws on TRBV18 and TRBJ1-5, with no D gene named confidently. Here the CDR3 is given as CASSPRGNRNQPQHF. Read as DNA, the sequence is TGTGCCAGCTCACCACGAGGAAATCGCAATCAGCCCCAGCATTTT.